This record concerns one TCR beta chain sequence. No antigen is known for it. This sample was taken from a study of CD8 T cells in ankylosing spondylitis. General study results and limits: Matched synovial fluid from ankylosing spondylitis patients was reported to be enriched for disease-linked clones.

This CDR3 spans 14 amino acids. In germline, CDR1 is WSHSY, CDR2 SAAADI. The V gene lost 5 bases and the J gene lost 8 bases, with 16 bases spanning the gap. From the 5' RACE reads, TCRdb called clonotypes with MiXCR, one entry per CDR3 protein. The table includes 200,000 to 300,000 distinct CDR3 sequences, roughly a quarter detected once. The sequence was obtained from a male donor with ankylosing spondylitis or in good health (not recorded which). Material: blood, either unsorted or a sorted T cell fraction (not recorded which). The chain recombines TRBV10-2 with TRBJ2-1; tentative D call: TRBD2 (6 bases). As DNA, the CDR3 is TGCGCCAGCAGTTCCCTAGCGCTTAACGATGAGCAGTTCTTC. Its translation: CASSSLALNDEQFF.